This T cell receptor beta chain stems from a study of shared clonotypes between healthy human individuals (dated by TCRdb to the early 2020s). A note on the overall study: The cohort comprised a couple of women and three men aged 18 to 49 years. To estimate repertoire size and how much clonotype sharing occurs between individuals, the study deeply sequenced the blood TCR repertoires of about five healthy adults. Between about 0.85 and 9.5 billion PBMCs per donor were obtained by leukapheresis. Different laboratories and diverse techniques were used to prepare libraries and sequence TCR repertoires, to increase sequencing depth and limit assay-specific biases. Per donor, three plates each were used for CD4 naive and CD4 memory, two for CD8 naive, and one for CD8 memory. Summary of the overall study and its limitations: Naive subsets generally had larger estimated clonotype richness than memory subsets did. Because the study included a small number of donors, the genetic and exposure-history diversity represented was limited. Incomplete sequencing was indicated by rarefaction of sorted-subset datasets, despite the large sequencing depth. Only blood was sampled, and tissue TCR repertoires likely differ from those in blood. Compared with non-shared clonotypes, the clonotypes found in all four sorted-subset donors had higher generation probabilities. Pairwise subsampling indicated that sequencing depth was expected to affect the degree of clonotype sharing among donors. About 4.5% of naive CD4, 3.5% of naive CD8, roughly 2.5% of memory CD4, and over 0.35% of memory CD8 clonotypes were shared across a few donors.

With respect to this clone: Its antigen remains undetermined. Qualities for individual bases were not recorded, and no much larger clone is one base off.

Healthy HIV-negative adults with no recently reported acute infections or vaccinations were included as donors. Only Caucasian adults living in Nashville, Tennessee, USA were represented among the donors. CD4+ T cells were enriched through magnetic negative selection, after which naive cells were positively selected on CD45RA and the remaining negative fraction served as the memory subset. Blood was obtained by leukapheresis, after which PBMCs were separated by Ficoll-Histopaque density gradient centrifugation and cryopreserved in liquid nitrogen vapor phase. Purity and quantity of every magnetically sorted T cell population were checked by analytical flow cytometry. Each sorted fraction had its genomic DNA isolated and then quantified by UV absorbance on a Nanodrop 2000c. TCR CDR3 regions were amplified from genomic DNA by multiplex PCR using the deep immunoSEQ assay. Genomic DNA extracted from each cell subset was distributed evenly over all wells of several immunoSEQ 96-well plates, and each plate served as one replicate. Each replicate PCR for sorted subsets received about 200 ng genomic DNA, equal to some 32,000 T cell genomes. The purified libraries were quantified using a Qubit 3.0 fluorometer, sized with a Bioanalyzer 2100, and then quantified again using the KAPA Library Quantification kit. A separate single-read 150-cycle Illumina NextSeq 550 flow cell was used to sequence each immunoSEQ 96-well plate. The paper's data handling went like this. Because the immunoSEQ output included only junctional sequences and no quality scores, the filtering could not be the same as the filtering used for full-length reads. To assign V/J genes and CDR3, sequences were annotated against IMGT germline references using PyIR, a Python wrapper for IgBLAST v1.9. Any read was removed if the V/J assignment was weak (E-value above 1e-6), the CDR3 was missing, or the read contained stop codons, out-of-frame junctions, or ambiguous translated residues. V3J clonotypes were defined as sequences sharing the same inferred V gene, J gene, and CDR3 amino acid sequence. Percentage overlap between repertoires was computed as shared unique clonotypes divided by the size of the smaller repertoire. Repertoire richness was assessed with RTK rarefaction, the Chao1 estimator, and Recon v2.1 estimates of unobserved clonotypes. Generation probabilities were computed with OLGA for all TCRbeta clonotypes obtained by the gDNA method from a handful of donors. TCRdb mirrors the immuneACCESS table, restricted to in-frame sequences. Some clones are absent from its copies; in checked studies, under half trace to an unresolved V gene, and the reason for the others is unknown. The V and J calls and the clone size are those of that table, but D and trimming were determined from the DNA. The sample profile shows about 1 million clones; around 74% of them were found once. The ten largest clones add up to around 1.5% of the sample.

Trimming takes 7 bases from V and 9 bases from J, and the germline ends sit 13 bases apart. Based on the germline V gene, the CDR1 and CDR2 sequences are LGHNT and FRNRAP. Its CDR3 holds 12 amino acids, cysteine through phenylalanine. Of all the DNA, just the CDR3 is kept, 36 bases in frame from base 1. The sample consisted of memory CD4+ T cells sorted from blood. The sample's cell subset or site label, in plain terms: CD45RA-negative fraction. The sequence was collected from a young man in good health. The V gene is TRBV12-5 and the J gene is TRBJ1-5; the D segment cannot be called with confidence. The DNA sequence follows: TGTGCTAGTGCCTCACCCAATTCGCCCCAGCATTTT. Its translation reads: CASASPNSPQHF. Outside the CDR3, residues come from the reference TRBV12-5 and TRBJ1-5 proteins, so the full variable domain is: DARVTQTPRHKVTEMGQEVTMRCQPILGHNTVFWYRQTMMQGLELLAYFRNRAPLDDSGMPKDRFSAEMPDATLATLKIQPSEPRDSAVYFCASASPNSPQHFGDGTRLSIL.